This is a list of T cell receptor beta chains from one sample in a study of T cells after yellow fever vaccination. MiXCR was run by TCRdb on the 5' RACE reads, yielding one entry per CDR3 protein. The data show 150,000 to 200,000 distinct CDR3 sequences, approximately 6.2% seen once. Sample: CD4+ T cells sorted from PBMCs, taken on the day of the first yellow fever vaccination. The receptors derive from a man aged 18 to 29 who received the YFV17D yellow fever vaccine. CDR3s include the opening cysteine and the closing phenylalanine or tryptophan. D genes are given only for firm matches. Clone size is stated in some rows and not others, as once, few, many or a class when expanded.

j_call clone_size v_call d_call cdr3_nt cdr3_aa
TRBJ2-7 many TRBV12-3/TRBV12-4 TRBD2 TGTGCCAGCAACGTAGCGGGGGTGCATATGGAGCAGTACTTC CASNVAGVHMEQYF
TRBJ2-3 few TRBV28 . TGTGCCACTTGGGGTAGTGGGCGCACAGATACGCAGTATTTT CATWGSGRTDTQYF
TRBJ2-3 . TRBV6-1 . TGTGCCAGCAGTCCGCCGGGGCAGACAGATACGCAGTATTTT CASSPPGQTDTQYF
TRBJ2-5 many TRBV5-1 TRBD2 TGCGCCAGCAGCTTTTGGAGTCAGAGCGGGAAGACCCAGTACTTC CASSFWSQSGKTQYF
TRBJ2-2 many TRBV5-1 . TGCGCCAGCAGCCCTAGGGTTCAGGGCGCGAACACCGGGGAGCTGTTTTTT CASSPRVQGANTGELFF
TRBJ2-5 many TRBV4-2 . TGTGCCAGCAGCCAAGATCCGGGCGAGGGCCAAGAGACCCAGTACTTC CASSQDPGEGQETQYF
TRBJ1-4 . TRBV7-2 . TGTGCCAGCAGCTCGAACCGGGGGGTATGGGAAAAACTGTTTTTT CASSSNRGVWEKLFF
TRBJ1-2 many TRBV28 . TGTGCCAGCAGTTCCGCCCGGGGGGCTGGTAACTATGGCTACACCTTC CASSSARGAGNYGYTF
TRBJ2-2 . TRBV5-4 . TGTGCCAGCAGCTTGGCCAGGGGAAGCGCCGGGGAGCTGTTTTTT CASSLARGSAGELFF
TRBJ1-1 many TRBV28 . TGTGCCAGCAGTTTATCGGGGTTGGTGGGAAGGGGCACTGAAGCTTTCTTT CASSLSGLVGRGTEAFF
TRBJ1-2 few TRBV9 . TGTGCCAGCAGCGTAGGGGTCGGCGGGAGACTTGCGGGGGGCTACACCTTC CASSVGVGGRLAGGYTF
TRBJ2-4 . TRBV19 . TGTGCCAGTACCGCCCATTTAGCCAAAAACATTCAGTACTTC CASTAHLAKNIQYF
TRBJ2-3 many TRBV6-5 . TGTGCCAGCAGTTACCAACAGGGTGTTGGAGATACGCAGTATTTT CASSYQQGVGDTQYF
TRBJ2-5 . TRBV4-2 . TGTGCCAGCAGCCAACAAACAGGGTCGGAGACCCAGTACTTC CASSQQTGSETQYF
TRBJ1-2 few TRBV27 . TGTGCCAGCAGTTTATCGTACTCGTATGGCTACACCTTC CASSLSYSYGYTF
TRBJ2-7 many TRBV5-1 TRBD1 TGCGCCAGCAGCTTGTCGGACAGGGGGTACGAGCAGTACTTC CASSLSDRGYEQYF
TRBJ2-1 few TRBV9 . TGTGCCAGCAGCGTTGGGCGCTCCTACAATGAGCAGTTCTTC CASSVGRSYNEQFF
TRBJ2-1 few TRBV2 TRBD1 TGTGCCAGCAGCCCCCCTGGTGGGCGGACAGGGGATGAGCAGTTCTTC CASSPPGGRTGDEQFF
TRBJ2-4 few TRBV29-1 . TGCAGCGTTGGTCAGATAGCCAAAAACATTCAGTACTTC CSVGQIAKNIQYF
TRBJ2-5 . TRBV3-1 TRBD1 TGTGCCAGCAGTACCTGGGGACAGAGGGAGACCCAGTACTTC CASSTWGQRETQYF
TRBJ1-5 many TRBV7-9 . TGTGCCAGCAGCTTAGGAGGGAACGTGGCGGCACCCAATCAGCCCCAGCATTTT CASSLGGNVAAPNQPQHF
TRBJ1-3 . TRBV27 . TGTGCCAGCAGCTCCCAGGGGACGGCAATCCAGACCATATATTTT CASSSQGTAIQTIYF
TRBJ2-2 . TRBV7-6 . TGTGCCAGCAGCCCCCGGTTTAAGCTGTTTTTT CASSPRFKLFF
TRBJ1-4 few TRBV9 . TGTGCCAGCAGCCCGACTCCAGACAGCCAGGGCGAAAAACTGTTTTTT CASSPTPDSQGEKLFF
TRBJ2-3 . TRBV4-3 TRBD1 TGCGCCAGCAGCCAGGACAGGGGGCAAGGAGATACGCAGTATTTT CASSQDRGQGDTQYF
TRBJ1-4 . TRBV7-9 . TGTGCCAGCAGCTTAGCGGGGGGGCGCCGTGAAAAACTGTTTTTT CASSLAGGRREKLFF
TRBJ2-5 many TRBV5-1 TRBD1 TGCGCCAGCAGCCCGGGACAGGGATTGAAGACCCAGTACTTC CASSPGQGLKTQYF
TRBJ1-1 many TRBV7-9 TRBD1 TGTGCCAGCAGCACGCGGGACAGGGTAATGAATGCTTTCTTT CASSTRDRVMNAFF
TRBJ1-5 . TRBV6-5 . TGTGCCAGCAGTCTCACAAGCGGGAATTCATTAGGTCCCCAGCATTTT CASSLTSGNSLGPQHF
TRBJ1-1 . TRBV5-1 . TGCGCCAGCAGCTTGGATCCGGGCAGGGGCACTGAAGCTTTCTTT CASSLDPGRGTEAFF
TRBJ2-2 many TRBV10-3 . TGTGCCATCAGTGACCGAACAGATACCGGGGAGCTGTTTTTT CAISDRTDTGELFF
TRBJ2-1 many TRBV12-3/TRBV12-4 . TGTGCCAGCAGTTTTCTAGGGAACAATGAGCAGTTCTTC CASSFLGNNEQFF
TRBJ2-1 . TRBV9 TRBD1 TGTGCCAGCAGCGGAGGCTTAAGGGGGCCCGGTGAGCAGTTCTTC CASSGGLRGPGEQFF
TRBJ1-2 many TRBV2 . TGTGCCAGCAGTGAATTGGGGCAGGGTAACTATGGCTACACCTTC CASSELGQGNYGYTF
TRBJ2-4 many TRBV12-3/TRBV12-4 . TGTGCCAGCAGTTTAGCTGGAGGGTTTATAAACATTCAGTACTTC CASSLAGGFINIQYF
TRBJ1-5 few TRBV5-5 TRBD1 TGTGCCAGCAGCCGCCGGGACAGGGCGCAGCCCCAGCATTTT CASSRRDRAQPQHF
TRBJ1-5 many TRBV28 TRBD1 TGTGCCAATGCAGGGGGTGATCAGCCCCAGCATTTT CANAGGDQPQHF
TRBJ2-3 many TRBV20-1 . TGCAGTGCTAGTCGACGGTTTCGCACAGATACGCAGTATTTT CSASRRFRTDTQYF